Sequencing of this T cell receptor (beta chain) was carried out in a study of T-cell reconstitution after alpha-beta-depleted transplantation in children. Study-level findings and limits: T-cell counts and diversity at one year following transplant were attributed mainly to newly produced T cells.

This CDR3 has 14 amino acids. Trimming removed 10 bases from V and 4 bases from J; junction bases left unmatched: 8. Germline CDR1 reads MDHEN; CDR2 reads SYDVKM. A word on this clonotype: No antigen is known for it.

Preparation of the TCRbeta library was carried out with unique molecular identifiers. TCRdb reprocessed the PCR reads with MiXCR, giving one entry per CDR3 protein. Counted here are about 300,000 distinct CDR3 sequences, nearly 8% occurring once; the ten biggest clones make up about 8.2%. The sequencing here drew on peripheral blood, taken 360 days after TCRalphabeta/CD19-depleted stem cell transplant. The sequence came from a female patient between 2 and 15 years old who had a stem cell transplant for Fanconi anemia, so the T cells may come from the graft donor. The chain joins TRBV28 to TRBJ2-2, with TRBD2 matching over 8 bases. In nucleotides, the CDR3 is TGTGCCACAGGAAGGCGGGAGGTCACCGGGGAGCTGTTTTTT. Translating gives CATGRREVTGELFF. Drawing the rest from reference TRBV28 and TRBJ2-2, the complete variable domain is DVKVTQSSRYLVKRTGEKVFLECVQDMDHENMFWYRQDPGLGLRLIYFSYDVKMKEKGDIPEGYSVSREKKERFSLILESASTNQTSMYLCATGRREVTGELFFGEGSRLTVL.